Following are 29 T cell receptor beta chains from one sample sequenced in a study of cytomegalovirus exposure and HLA in healthy donors. 13 Jbeta primers and 60 Vbeta primers were used for the PCR. TCRdb's copy holds only in-frame clones and misses some; the assay was immunoSEQ multiplex PCR. Found here are under 200,000 clones, around 83% of them singletons; the top ten hold roughly 1.6%. Sequencing was done on a sample of PBMCs. All receptors come from a woman younger than 30 in good health and CMV-seronegative.

The chain recombines TRBV29-1 with TRBJ2-7, with 8 bases that match TRBD2. The CDR3 runs to 16 residues. The junction had 10 bases not matched to a gene; V was cut back by 2 bases and J by 1 base. Germline assignment: CDR1 SQVTM and CDR2 ANQGSEA. This CDR3 is CSVEYLTSALSYEQYF. The CDR3 DNA is TGCAGCGTTGAATATTTGACTAGCGCGTTGTCCTACGAGCAGTACTTC.

This clone was counted between two and nine times. The chain links TRBV7-8 to TRBJ1-1; tentative D call: TRBD1 (5 bases). V was clipped by 0 bases and J by 4 bases, with 27 bases between them. Germline V gene sequence: CDR1 SGHVS, CDR2 FQNEAQ. The CDR3 runs to 20 residues. The CDR3 sequence is CASSLALIFLGGLLGTEAFF. The DNA for the CDR3 is TGTGCCAGCAGCTTAGCGCTTATTTTTCTCGGGGGATTGTTAGGCACTGAAGCTTTCTTT.

The gene calls are TRBV12-1 and TRBJ2-7; the D segment call TRBD1 is taken from the table without a DNA check. TRBV12-1 is a recognized pseudogene. This CDR3 contains 12 residues. The DNA of the CDR3 is TGTGCCAGCAGCTGGGGACAGCTAGGGCAGTACTTC. Its protein is CASSWGQLGQYF.

This chain joins TRBV30 and TRBJ2-5; 9 bases are shared with TRBD1. With the DNA end fitting TRBJ2-7 better, the J assignment may be wrong. CDR1 and CDR2 (germline): GTSNPN, SVGIG (reference sequence). There are 15 residues in the CDR3. Here the CDR3 DNA reads TGTGCCTGGAGTCACCCTGGGGGACAGGGATACGAGCAGTACTTC. This sequence encodes CAWSHPGGQGYEQYF.

V usage is TRBV10-1 and J usage is TRBJ2-2, with D possibly being TRBD1 (5 bases). Germline values: CDR1 WNHNN, CDR2 SYGVQD (reference sequence). The CDR3 spans 14 residues. Deletions cut 6 bases from V and 6 bases from J, with 14 bases between. CDR3 bases: TGCGCCAGCAGGGAATTAGGGGAATCCGGGGAGCTGTTTTTT. Translating it yields CASRELGESGELFF.

The chain links TRBV6-5 to TRBJ2-1; TRBD1 is a possible D gene (6 bases). CDR3 size: 12 residues. Trimming shortened V by 5 bases and J by 4 bases, and 6 bases separated the two germline ends. Germline CDR1 and CDR2: MNHEY and SVGAGI. CDR3 residues: CASSTGYNEQFF. CDR3 nucleotides: TGTGCCAGCAGTACAGGGTACAATGAGCAGTTCTTC.

This chain connects TRBV28 to TRBJ2-7, with 16 bases that match TRBD2. The germline CDR1 and CDR2 sequences are MDHEN and SYDVKM. The V segment lost 6 bases and the J segment 2 bases; nucleotides outside the gene matches: 10. The CDR3 length is 18 residues. This CDR3 reads CASRQTPGLAGGAYEQYF. The CDR3 nucleotides read TGTGCCAGCAGACAAACGCCGGGACTAGCGGGAGGGGCCTACGAGCAGTACTTC.

The J gene is TRBJ1-5, the V gene TRBV18; 7 bases align to TRBD1. The V and J ends lost 3 bases and 4 bases, in that order; junction bases with no gene match: 3. This CDR3 is built from 14 residues. Germline V CDR1 and CDR2: KGHSH, LQKENI. This CDR3 is CASSPTGWNQPQHF. CDR3 DNA sequence: TGTGCCAGCTCACCGACAGGGTGGAATCAGCCCCAGCATTTT.

The gene calls are TRBV2 and TRBJ2-7; 10 nucleotides align to TRBD2. The CDR3 consists of 13 residues. Looked up from germline, CDR1 is SNHLY and CDR2 is FYNNEI. V lost 6 bases to trimming and J lost 6 bases; unmatched junction nucleotides: 5. CDR3 nucleotides: TGTGCCAGCAGACTAGCGGGAACGGGCGAGCAGTACGTC. Its protein is CASRLAGTGEQYV.

The chain couples TRBV4-1 to TRBJ2-7; 7 nucleotides line up with TRBD2. The length of the CDR3 is 14 residues. CDR1 is MGHRA, CDR2 YSYEKL, per germline. J was trimmed by 3 bases and V by 5 bases; bases with no gene match: 7. Here the CDR3 reads CASSYSTSVYEQYF. The CDR3 DNA reads as TGCGCCAGCAGCTACTCTACTAGCGTCTACGAGCAGTACTTC.

V gene TRBV7-9 combines with J gene TRBJ2-2; the match to TRBD1 covers 7 bases. The CDR3 has 14 amino acids. Germline CDR1 is SEHNR and CDR2 is FQNEAQ (reference sequence). V lost 5 bases and J lost 1; bases outside the gene matches: 1. CDR3 sequence: CASSRDRNTGELFF. The DNA for the CDR3 is TGTGCCAGCAGCCGGGACAGGAACACCGGGGAGCTGTTTTTT.

This rearrangement joins TRBV5-4 to TRBJ2-2; D is perhaps TRBD1 (6 bases). CDR1 is SGHNT, CDR2 YYREEE, per germline (reference sequence). The CDR3 runs to 16 residues. The ends were cut back, 0 bases at V and 1 base at J, with 10 bases in the middle. CDR3 protein: CASSLVPGQNTGELFF. In nucleotides, the CDR3 is TGTGCCAGCAGCTTGGTCCCGGGACAGAACACCGGGGAGCTGTTTTTT. Based on the CDR3 plus reference TRBV5-4 and TRBJ2-2, the full variable domain is ETGVTQSPTHLIKTRGQQVTLRCSSQSGHNTVSWYQQALGQGPQFIFQYYREEENGRGNFPPRFSGLQFPNYSSELNVNALELDDSALYLCASSLVPGQNTGELFFGEGSRLTVL.

This rearrangement joins TRBV27 to TRBJ2-5; no reliable D call. CDR1 is MNHEY, CDR2 SMNVEV, per germline (reference sequence). This CDR3 is built from 11 residues. Trimming pared 6 bases from V and 2 bases from J, leaving 4 bases between. DNA of the CDR3: TGTGCCAGCAGCCATCAAGAGACCCAGTACTTC. Encoded protein: CASSHQETQYF.

This chain connects TRBV2 to TRBJ2-7; the D is unclear. The V end was cut by 7 bases, the J end by 5 bases, with 24 bases between. The CDR3 has 16 residues. Per the germline V gene, CDR1 is SNHLY and CDR2 is FYNNEI. The DNA of the CDR3 is TGTGCCAGCATCAATCTGGGCCTCCTCCGCCCCCACGAGCAGTACTTC. Residues: CASINLGLLRPHEQYF.

The chain combines TRBV7-6 with TRBJ2-5; TRBD1 matches at 7 bases. Trimming cost V 6 bases and J 5 bases; bases outside gene matches: 24. The CDR3 consists of 19 residues. Per the germline V gene, CDR1 is SGHVS and CDR2 is FNYEAQ. In nucleotides, the CDR3 is TGTGCCAGCAGTCCTAGACCAAGATTATTACGACAGGGTGGGGAGACCCAGTACTTC. This encodes CASSPRPRLLRQGGETQYF.

This chain links TRBV5-1 with TRBJ2-7; 7 bases are shared with TRBD2. The germline V gene has CDR1 SGHRS and CDR2 YFSETQ. The CDR3 is made up of 13 amino acids. With V trimmed by 0 bases and J by 3 bases, 0 bases remained unmatched. CDR3 sequence (DNA): TGCGCCAGCAGCTTGGCTAGCGGCTACGAGCAGTACTTC. Protein: CASSLASGYEQYF.

The chain is built from TRBV9 and TRBJ2-7; TRBD2 matches 11 bases. The CDR3 runs to 16 residues. Trimming cost V 0 bases and J 1 base; bases outside gene matches: 3. Germline V gene data show CDR1 as SGDLS and CDR2 as YYNGEE. The CDR3, as DNA: TGTGCCAGCAGCGTAGAGGGACTAGCGGCTTCCTACGAGCAGTACTTC. It is translated as CASSVEGLAASYEQYF.

The chain couples TRBV5-6 to TRBJ2-7, with D possibly matching TRBD2 (6 bases). The CDR3 is 15 residues long. Germline lookup yields CDR1 SGHDT and CDR2 YYEEEE. Trimming shortened V by 0 bases and J by 1 base, and 11 bases separated the two germline ends. The CDR3 sequence: CASSLGDSPSYEQYF. Here the CDR3 DNA reads TGTGCCAGCAGCTTGGGGGACTCTCCGTCCTACGAGCAGTACTTC.

The J gene is TRBJ1-1, the V gene TRBV7-2, with D uncertain. The V gene's germline CDR1 is SGHTA and CDR2 FQGNSA. The CDR3 is made up of 13 amino acids. V gave up 5 bases and J gave up 6 bases, with 13 bases separating them. The CDR3 DNA sequence: TGTGCCAGCAGCCCCGGACCGCGGGCTGAAGCTTTCTTT. Its protein product is CASSPGPRAEAFF.

The chain joins TRBV6-5 to TRBJ1-5; tentatively, D is TRBD1 (5 bases). Germline loops: CDR1 MNHEY, CDR2 SVGAGI. Trimming pared 5 bases from V and 5 bases from J, leaving 13 bases between. This CDR3 is 14 amino acids long. The CDR3 nucleotides read TGTGCCAGCAGTGTCAAACAGGAAGATCAGCCCCAGCATTTT. Encoded protein: CASSVKQEDQPQHF.

The chain employs TRBV7-2 and TRBJ1-6, with D unclear. CDR1 is SGHTA and CDR2 is FQGNSA in the germline V gene. The CDR3 extends over 15 amino acids. Deletions cut 1 base from V and 6 bases from J, with 10 bases between. DNA for the CDR3: TGTGCCAGCAGCTTAGTGGGAGCGTTTAATTCACCCCTCCACTTT. Translation gives CASSLVGAFNSPLHF.

The V and J genes are TRBV6-5 and TRBJ2-1; TRBD2 matches 14 bases. The V gene end was trimmed by 4 bases and the J gene end by 12 bases; junction bases not matched to a gene: 5. The CDR3 runs to 14 residues. CDR1 is MNHEY and CDR2 is SVGAGI in the germline V gene. The CDR3 is CASSSSGLAGGQFF. For the CDR3, the DNA is TGTGCCAGCAGTTCCTCCGGACTAGCGGGAGGGCAGTTCTTC.

Concerning this clone: One end of the junction is discordant with germline, which a read error may explain. The rearrangement uses TRBV7-9 and TRBJ2-2; 8 bases line up with TRBD2. The length of the CDR3 is 12 residues. Germline lookup yields CDR1 SEHNR and CDR2 FQNEAQ (reference sequence). The CDR3, as DNA: TGTTCCAGCAGCGGGGGCCTCGGGGAGCTGTTTTTT. Protein sequence: CSSSGGLGELFF. Using reference TRBV7-9 and TRBJ2-2 for the parts outside the CDR3, the full variable domain is DTGVSQNPRHKITKRGQNVTFRCDPISEHNRLYWYRQTLGQGPEFLTYFQNEAQLEKSRLLSDRFSAERPKGSFSTLEIQRTEQGDSAMYLCSSSGGLGELFFGEGSRLTVL.

This chain joins TRBV7-2 and TRBJ2-3, with D unresolved. The CDR3 runs to 13 residues. Germline V CDR1 and CDR2: SGHTA, FQGNSA. V was shortened by 1 base and J by 6 bases, with 8 bases between the two germline ends. Here the CDR3 reads CASSLVSFDTQYF. DNA of the CDR3: TGTGCCAGCAGCTTAGTCAGTTTTGATACGCAGTATTTT.

The chain couples TRBV7-2 to TRBJ2-3; D possibly corresponds to TRBD1 (8 bases). The V end lost 5 bases, the J end lost 3 bases, and 18 bases lay between the germline ends. Germline V lookup: CDR1 SGHTA, CDR2 FQGNSA. The CDR3 is 16 residues long. This chain's CDR3 is CASSIMDREGTDTQYF. CDR3 nucleotides: TGTGCCAGCAGCATCATGGACAGGGAGGGGACAGATACGCAGTATTTT.

The chain recombines TRBV7-9 with TRBJ2-5; TRBD2 might be the D (6 bases). The CDR3 is 14 amino acids. The germline V gene has CDR1 SEHNR and CDR2 FQNEAQ (reference sequence). V lost 5 bases to trimming and J lost 1 base, with 11 bases between them. The CDR3 is CASSPSGGQETQYF. As DNA, the CDR3 is TGTGCCAGCAGCCCCTCCGGGGGCCAAGAGACCCAGTACTTC.

The chain carries TRBV5-1 and TRBJ2-1; D unclear. This CDR3 has 15 residues. V was trimmed by 0 bases and J by 0 bases, leaving 7 bases between them. Per the germline V gene, CDR1 is SGHRS and CDR2 is YFSETQ. This CDR3 is CASSLDASSYNEQFF. The CDR3 DNA reads as TGCGCCAGCAGCTTGGACGCGAGCTCCTACAATGAGCAGTTCTTC.

The chain employs TRBV7-6 and TRBJ1-1; weak D call: TRBD1 (5 bases). Germline values: CDR1 SGHVS, CDR2 FNYEAQ. V shed 5 bases and J shed 5 bases, with 15 bases lying between them. The CDR3 consists of 14 residues. The CDR3: CASSATGGGTEAFF. The CDR3 DNA reads TGTGCCAGCAGCGCGACGGGGGGAGGGACTGAAGCTTTCTTT.

The chain couples TRBV6-5 to TRBJ1-2; TRBD1 matches 7 bases. The junction had 9 bases not matched to a gene; V was cut back by 6 bases and J by 2 bases. This CDR3 is built from 15 residues. Per germline, CDR1 MNHEY and CDR2 SVGAGI. The CDR3 DNA sequence: TGTGCCAGCAGGCCCCGGACAGGCCTAAACTATGGCTACACCTTC. It specifies CASRPRTGLNYGYTF.